The 2 T cell receptor beta chains below all came from one sample that was sequenced in a study of T cells after yellow fever vaccination (dated by TCRdb to about 2019). The library was prepared using 5' RACE. Sequencing was carried out with an Illumina HiSeq 2500. TCRdb handled the public reads itself, with Q25 trimming in fastp and clone calling in MiXCR, and kept productive beta chains. Every entry covers one CDR3 protein and lists the most common genes and DNA from its rows. For this sample the table gives 400,000 or so distinct CDR3 sequences, of which 6.2% were detected only once. Approximately 16% of the sample is in the top ten clones. The treatment or condition label for this specimen denotes: live attenuated yellow fever vaccine strain. The starting material was PBMCs, obtained 5 days after the yellow fever booster vaccination. These receptors were collected from a man aged 30-40 years who received the YFV17D yellow fever vaccine.

This sequence joins TRBV20-1 and TRBJ2-7; TRBD2 agrees at 7 bases. The V gene's germline CDR1 is DFQATT and CDR2 SNEGSKA (reference sequence). V lost 6 bases, J lost 6 bases, and 14 bases stayed unmatched. CDR3 length equals 14 residues. In DNA, the CDR3 is TGCAGTGCAGTGGGAGATCCGGGAGGCCTCGAGCAGTACTTC. Amino acids: CSAVGDPGGLEQYF.

The table lists this clonotype with many counts. This chain joins TRBV12-3 or TRBV12-4 and TRBJ2-4; D not certain. With 3 bases removed from V and 0 bases from J, the gap between germline ends came to 9 bases. CDR3 length equals 15 residues. The CDR3 region is CASSFIGLAKNIQYF. CDR3 DNA: TGTGCCAGCAGTTTTATAGGGTTAGCCAAAAACATTCAGTACTTC.